Detailed here is one T cell receptor beta chain. This sample stems from a study of cytomegalovirus exposure and HLA in healthy donors. V lost 3 bases and J 8 bases, leaving 13 bases between the germline ends. This CDR3 has 13 residues. Germline V gene data show CDR1 as LNHDA and CDR2 as SQIVND (reference sequence). PCR was performed using 60 Vbeta and 13 Jbeta primers. Authors' data handling: In a later analysis, of around 83 million unique beta chains, roughly 10 million appeared in at least two donors. Here immunoSEQ multiplex PCR was the method, and the copy in TCRdb shows in-frame clones only, minus some. D and trimming were read from the DNA, whereas the V and J calls and clone size are those reported in that table. Of about 130,000 clones listed, about three quarters are singletons.

The chain uses TRBV19 and TRBJ1-1; D might be TRBD1 (6 bases). Sequenced sample: PBMCs. This TCR came from a woman aged 55-69 years in good health and CMV-seropositive. In nucleotides, the CDR3 is TGTGCCAGTAGTATCCTACAGGGTGGCGAAGCTTTCTTT. Translating it yields CASSILQGGEAFF.